The clone carrying this T cell receptor beta chain was found once. TCRdb re-called the 5' RACE reads through MiXCR, storing one row per CDR3 protein. Counted here are 200,000 to 300,000 distinct CDR3 sequences, roughly 15% occurring once; the ten biggest clones make up under 2.5%. This specimen belongs to a study of T-cell memory formation after mild COVID-19. The clonotype comes from an adult woman who had mild COVID-19 (a few samples of this study predate the infection). Cell type and time point are not known. The sequenced material came from PBMCs or a T cell subset sorted from them (not recorded which).

The CDR3 sequence: CSLARSRHEQFF. In nucleotides, the CDR3 is TGCAGCTTAGCCCGGTCCCGGCATGAGCAGTTCTTC. V gene TRBV29-1 combines with J gene TRBJ2-1; no reliable D call. Per the germline V gene, CDR1 is SQVTM and CDR2 is ANQGSEA. The CDR3 spans 12 residues. V dropped 8 bases and J dropped 8 bases, with 16 bases sitting between them.